The present TCR beta chain was sequenced within a study of cytomegalovirus exposure and HLA in healthy donors. Between the trimmed V and J ends, which lost 8 bases and 7 bases, there was a span of 15 bases. This CDR3 comprises 12 residues. Per germline, CDR1 MNHNS and CDR2 SASEGT. In the PCR, 60 Vbeta and 13 Jbeta primers were used. Method: immunoSEQ multiplex PCR; TCRdb's copy keeps in-frame clones and lacks some. The profile shows 97,000 or so clones, about 62% of them singletons. A single count supports this clone. The sequencing sample was made of PBMCs. The J gene is TRBJ2-7, the V gene TRBV6-1; a possible D gene is TRBD1 (6 bases). This receptor was taken from a human donor in good health. CDR3 residues: CASSRGTGEQYF. DNA of the CDR3: TGTGCCAGCTCCAGGGGAACAGGTGAGCAGTACTTC.